This TCR beta chain was captured by sequencing in a study of graft-versus-host responses after intestinal transplantation. Turning to the study itself: As for transplant type, recipients had multivisceral, liver-intestinal, or isolated intestinal grafts. Among the recipients, all got anti-thymocyte globulin induction and then tacrolimus and steroids for approximately 3 years.

The repertoire was sequenced with immunoSEQ multiplex PCR; TCRdb's copy has only in-frame clones and lacks some. This table holds some 90,000 clones, just under 95% found once. Deletions cut 0 bases from V and 0 bases from J, with 8 bases between. CDR1 MNHEY and CDR2 SVGAGI come from the germline V gene. The CDR3 spans 15 residues. In regard to this clone: Its antigen is still unknown.

The sequencing used unstimulated CD8+ T cells sorted from spleen or lymph node cells, collected before intestinal transplant. The rearrangement uses TRBV6-5 and TRBJ1-1; D gene ambiguous. The clonotype was recovered from a human donor who received an intestinal transplant. The CDR3 here is CASSYSVVMNTEAFF. CDR3 DNA: TGTGCCAGCAGTTACTCGGTAGTCATGAACACTGAAGCTTTCTTT.